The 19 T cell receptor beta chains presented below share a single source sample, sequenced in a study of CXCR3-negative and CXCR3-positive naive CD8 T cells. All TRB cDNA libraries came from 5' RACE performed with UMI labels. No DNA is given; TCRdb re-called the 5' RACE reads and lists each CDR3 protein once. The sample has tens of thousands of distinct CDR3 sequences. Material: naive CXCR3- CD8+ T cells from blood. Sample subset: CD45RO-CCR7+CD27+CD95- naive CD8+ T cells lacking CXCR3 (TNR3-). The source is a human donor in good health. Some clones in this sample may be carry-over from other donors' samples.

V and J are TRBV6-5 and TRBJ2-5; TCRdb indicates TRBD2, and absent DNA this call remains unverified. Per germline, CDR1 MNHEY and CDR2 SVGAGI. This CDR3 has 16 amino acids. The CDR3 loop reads CASSGATSGVQRTQYF.

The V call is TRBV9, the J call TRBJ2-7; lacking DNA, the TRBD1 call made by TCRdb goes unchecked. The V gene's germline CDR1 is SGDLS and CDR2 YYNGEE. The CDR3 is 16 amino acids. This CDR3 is CASSVAWRGQGHEQYF.

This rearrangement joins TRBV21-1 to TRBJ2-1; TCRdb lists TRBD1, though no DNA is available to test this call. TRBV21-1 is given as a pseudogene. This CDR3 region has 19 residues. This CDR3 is CASSTSYRGLLSPGNEQFF.

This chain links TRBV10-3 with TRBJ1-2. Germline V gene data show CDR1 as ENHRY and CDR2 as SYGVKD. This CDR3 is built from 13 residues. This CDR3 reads CAINPGLSDGYTF.

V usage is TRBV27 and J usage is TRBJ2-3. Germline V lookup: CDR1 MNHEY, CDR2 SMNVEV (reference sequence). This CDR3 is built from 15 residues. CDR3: CASSFIGVSTDTQYF.

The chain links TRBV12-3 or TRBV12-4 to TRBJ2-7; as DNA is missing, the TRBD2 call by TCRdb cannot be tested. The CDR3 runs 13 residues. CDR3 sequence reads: CASSYLPVYEQYF.

The chain's CDR3 is CASSLSGGTGSTDTQYF. The J gene is TRBJ2-3, the V gene TRBV7-9; the TCRdb call, TRBD1, lacks DNA for checking. The CDR3 is 17 residues long. Germline-derived CDR1 and CDR2 are SEHNR and FQNEAQ (reference sequence).

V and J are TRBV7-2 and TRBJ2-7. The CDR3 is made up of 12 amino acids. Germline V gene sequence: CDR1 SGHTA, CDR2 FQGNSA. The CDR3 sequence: CASSDSTYEQYF.

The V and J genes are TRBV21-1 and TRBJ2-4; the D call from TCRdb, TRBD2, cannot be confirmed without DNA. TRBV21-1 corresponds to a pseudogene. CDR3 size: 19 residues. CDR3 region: CASSRLVAGSFLTKNIQYF.

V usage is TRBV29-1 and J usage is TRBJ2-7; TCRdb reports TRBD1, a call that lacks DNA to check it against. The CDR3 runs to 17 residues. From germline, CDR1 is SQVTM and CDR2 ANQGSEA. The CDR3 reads CSVVEPVQGLLSYEQYF.

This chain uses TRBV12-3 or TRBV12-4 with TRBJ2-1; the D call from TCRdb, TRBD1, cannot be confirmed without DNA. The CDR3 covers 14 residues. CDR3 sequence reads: CASSPGGSYNEQFF.

The chain's CDR3 is CASNPTGMGLYEQYF. The rearrangement joins TRBV12-3 or TRBV12-4 to TRBJ2-7; absent DNA, TCRdb's TRBD1 call cannot be checked. The CDR3 totals 15 residues.

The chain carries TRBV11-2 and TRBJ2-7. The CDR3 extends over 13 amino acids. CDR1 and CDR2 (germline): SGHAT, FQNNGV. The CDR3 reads CASSLPGLDEQYF.

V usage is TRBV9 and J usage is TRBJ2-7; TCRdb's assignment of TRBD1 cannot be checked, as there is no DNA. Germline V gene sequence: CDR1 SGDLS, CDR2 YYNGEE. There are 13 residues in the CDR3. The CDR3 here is CASSVARGHEQYF.

The CDR3: CATFPGTGVMYEQFF. The gene calls are TRBV5-6 and TRBJ2-1; TCRdb returns TRBD1, unconfirmable since there is no DNA. The CDR3 has 15 amino acids. Germline V gene data show CDR1 as SGHDT and CDR2 as YYEEEE.

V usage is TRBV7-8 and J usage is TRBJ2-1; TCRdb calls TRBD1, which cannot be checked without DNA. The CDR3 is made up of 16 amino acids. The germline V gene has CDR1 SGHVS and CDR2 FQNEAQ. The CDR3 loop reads CASSLVWDTLDDEQFF.

CDR3 residues: CASSYVLETYNEQFF. V usage is TRBV6-2 or TRBV6-3 and J usage is TRBJ2-1. There are 15 residues in the CDR3. Per the germline V gene, CDR1 is MNHEY and CDR2 is SVGEGT.

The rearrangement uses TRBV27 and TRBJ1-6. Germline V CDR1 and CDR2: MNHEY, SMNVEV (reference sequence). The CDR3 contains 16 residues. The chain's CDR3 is CASSWTGSSYNSPLHF.

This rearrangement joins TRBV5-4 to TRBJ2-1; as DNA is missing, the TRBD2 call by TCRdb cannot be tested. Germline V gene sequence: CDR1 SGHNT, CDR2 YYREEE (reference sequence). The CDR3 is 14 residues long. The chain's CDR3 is CASSFRGGDNEQFF.